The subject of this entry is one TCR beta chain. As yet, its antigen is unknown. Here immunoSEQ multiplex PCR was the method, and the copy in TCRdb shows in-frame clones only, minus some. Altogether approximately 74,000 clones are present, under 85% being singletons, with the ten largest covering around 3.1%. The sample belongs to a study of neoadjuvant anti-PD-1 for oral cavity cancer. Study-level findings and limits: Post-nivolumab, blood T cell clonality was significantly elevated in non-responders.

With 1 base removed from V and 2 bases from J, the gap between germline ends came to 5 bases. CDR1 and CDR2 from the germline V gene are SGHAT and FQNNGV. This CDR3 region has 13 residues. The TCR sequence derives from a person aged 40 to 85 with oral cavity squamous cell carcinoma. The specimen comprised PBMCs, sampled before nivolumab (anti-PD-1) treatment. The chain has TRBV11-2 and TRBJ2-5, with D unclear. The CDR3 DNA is TGTGCCAGCAGCTTAGGTTTTCAAGAGACCCAGTACTTC. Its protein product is CASSLGFQETQYF.